This TCR beta chain was retrieved from a study of shared clonotypes between healthy human individuals. Profiled with immunoSEQ multiplex PCR; TCRdb holds only in-frame clones, not every one. The sample lists 650,000 to 800,000 clones, 72% seen once, with around 1.7% in the top ten. Germline CDR1 SEHNR, CDR2 FQNEAQ (reference sequence). After removal of 5 bases from V and 2 bases from J, the junction contained 9 bases not matched to a gene. This CDR3 spans 15 amino acids. Sequencing input: memory CD4+ T cells sorted from blood. Subset of the sample: CD45RA-negative fraction. This receptor was taken from a woman aged 25 to 45 in good health. The genes are TRBV7-9 and TRBJ2-7, with 7 bases that match TRBD1. The CDR3 nucleotides read TGTGCCAGCAGCCCGAGGGGGACAGTGACCTACGAGCAGTACTTC. Amino acids: CASSPRGTVTYEQYF.